This paragraph covers one TCR beta chain sequence. Its antigen specificity is not known. No clone much larger than this one lies a single base away; base qualities are absent. The CDR3 regions of human TCRbeta chains were analyzed by immunosequencing. From the authors' description of their analysis: TCRs in the repertoires were matched against a reference library of SARS-CoV-2-specific TCRs that had been generated with the MIRA antigen-specificity platform. Breadth was defined as the fraction of unique TCRs that were SARS-CoV-2-associated, and depth was defined as the fraction of total T cells that were SARS-CoV-2-associated. Using the MIRA data, every spike-specific TCR was mapped to the spike region that the TCR reacted to and assigned to either a CD4 or a CD8 class. Log10-transformed breadth and depth values were compared by one-way ANOVA with Sidak's multiple comparisons tests. In TCRdb, the immuneACCESS table is reduced to in-frame sequences with V and J assigned. These tables do not hold every clone; where another copy was compared, an unresolved V gene accounts for under half, and the others remain unexplained. The DNA gave D and trimming, while V, J and clone size come from that table. The sample table lists 130,000 to 150,000 clones, approximately 93% of them with a count of one. Around 12% of the sample is taken by the ten largest.

The CDR3 holds 17 amino acids from the cysteine to the phenylalanine. CDR3 DNA only is kept here, 51 bases in frame from base 1. Ends trimmed: V by 5 bases, J by 4 bases; bases unmatched to a gene: 14. The CDR1 and CDR2 encoded by the germline V gene are LGHNT and FRNRAP. The time point label of this sample denotes: sample from adult after SARS-CoV-2 infection, after symptom onset. A couple of convalescent COVID-19 patients, sampled after symptom onset from adults with prior SARS-CoV-2 infection, were also TCR-sequenced for comparison. The data stem from a study of T cell responses to AZD1222 COVID-19 vaccine (dated by TCRdb to about 2021). Turning to the overall study: TCR sequencing was performed for approximately 240 trial participants, of whom 200 to 220 were given two doses of AZD1222 and some 25 were given two doses of MenACWY control vaccine. Trial participants were enrolled into age subgroups of 18-55, 56-69 and 70-plus years, which contained 148, 28 and 57 TCR-sequenced participants, respectively.

Here is what the overall study found, with its caveats: Conclusions about previously exposed vaccinees are limited because only five to seven AZD1222 recipients were SARS-CoV-2 seropositive at baseline. Participants were mostly white British and included more females than males, and it was suggested by the authors that clonal diversity may have been underestimated. Nearly half of unique spike-specific TCRs reportedly recognized epitopes outside regions mutated in the B.1.351 and B.1.1.7 variants. Because no day 14 peak-response samples were available, repertoires were characterized only after the peak T cell response. CD4 TCRs associated with the vaccine covered the entire spike protein, and the dominant responses were in regions 160-218 and 743-854. The 56-69-year group was small, and its depth increase did not reach significance, likely because of low power. A significant rise in spike-specific TCR breadth and depth was observed after two AZD1222 doses relative to day 0 and relative to MenACWY recipients.

The receptor was derived from an adult who had recovered from COVID-19. This sample comprised peripheral blood, obtained after recovery from COVID-19. The rearranged chain carries TRBV12-5 and TRBJ1-3, with TRBD1 matching 7 junction bases. The CDR3 amino acid sequence is: CASGRDQTGINGNTIYF. In nucleotide form, the sequence is TGTGCTAGTGGTCGGGACCAGACAGGGATTAACGGAAACACCATATATTTT.